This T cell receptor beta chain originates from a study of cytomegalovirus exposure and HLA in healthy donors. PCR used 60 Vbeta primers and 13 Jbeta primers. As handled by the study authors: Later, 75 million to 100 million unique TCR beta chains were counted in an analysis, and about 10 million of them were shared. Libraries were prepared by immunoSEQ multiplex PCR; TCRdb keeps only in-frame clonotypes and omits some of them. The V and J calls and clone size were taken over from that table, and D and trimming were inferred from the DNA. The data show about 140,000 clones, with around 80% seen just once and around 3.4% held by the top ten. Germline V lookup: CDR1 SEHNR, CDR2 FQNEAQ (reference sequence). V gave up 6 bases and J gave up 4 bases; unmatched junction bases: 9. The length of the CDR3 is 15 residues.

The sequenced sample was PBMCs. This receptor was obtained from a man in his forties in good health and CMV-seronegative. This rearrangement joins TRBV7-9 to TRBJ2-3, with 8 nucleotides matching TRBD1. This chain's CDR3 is CASSLAGGAPDTQYF. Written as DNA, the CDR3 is TGTGCCAGCAGTTTGGCAGGGGGCGCCCCAGATACGCAGTATTTT.